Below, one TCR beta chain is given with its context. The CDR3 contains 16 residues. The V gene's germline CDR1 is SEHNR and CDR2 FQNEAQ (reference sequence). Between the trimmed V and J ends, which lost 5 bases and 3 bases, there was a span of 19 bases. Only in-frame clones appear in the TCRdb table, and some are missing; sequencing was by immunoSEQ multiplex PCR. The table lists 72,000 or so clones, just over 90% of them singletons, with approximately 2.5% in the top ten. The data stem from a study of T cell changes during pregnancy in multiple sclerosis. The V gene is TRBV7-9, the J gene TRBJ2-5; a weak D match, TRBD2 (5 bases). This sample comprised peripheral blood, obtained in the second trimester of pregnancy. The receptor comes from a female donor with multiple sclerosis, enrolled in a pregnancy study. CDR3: CASSPGVSEGKETQYF. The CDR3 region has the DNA TGTGCCAGCAGCCCTGGGGTCAGTGAGGGAAAAGAGACCCAGTACTTC.